The clone carrying this T cell receptor (beta chain) was seen just once. Exclusion of a patient followed from autoimmune disease history or systemic immunosuppression. This sample was taken from a study of OX40 agonist ivuxolimab in advanced cancers. Study background: Participants averaged approximately 65 years of age (range 23 to 79) and were 82.7% male.

The protocol was immunoSEQ multiplex PCR, while the TCRdb copy is restricted to in-frame clones and leaves out a portion. Among tens of thousands of clones listed, 90% were seen once. This CDR3 spans 13 amino acids. The V gene end was trimmed by 6 bases and the J gene end by 4 bases; junction bases not matched to a gene: 2. Germline V lookup: CDR1 SQVTM, CDR2 ANQGSEA. This specimen was CD4+ or CD8+ T cells sorted from blood, taken in a trial of the OX40 agonist ivuxolimab. This chain links TRBV29-1 with TRBJ2-7; TRBD2 agrees at 14 bases. This clonotype was obtained from an adult with an advanced solid tumor such as melanoma, head and neck, liver or kidney cancer. In nucleotides, the CDR3 is TGCAGCGTCGGGACTAGCGGGAGTTACGAGCAGTACTTC. Translated: CSVGTSGSYEQYF.